A single TCR beta chain is shown here with its context. This entry comes from a study of blood T cells in healthy people across ages. Trimming shortened V by 0 bases and J by 14 bases, and 21 bases separated the two germline ends. This CDR3 comprises 15 residues. Germline-derived CDR1 and CDR2 are LGHDT and YNNKEL (reference sequence). A second PCR of about 6 to 11 cycles used a sample-barcoded 5' primer and a J-beta primer mix. Each CDR3 protein gets one entry after TCRdb re-called the 5' RACE reads with MiXCR. Of around 800,000 distinct CDR3 sequences listed, about 53% are singletons. This TCR came from a man older than 75 in good health. The chain recombines TRBV3-1 with TRBJ2-3, with D perhaps TRBD2 (5 bases). The sequenced sample consisted of blood. The CDR3, as DNA: TGTGCCAGCAGCCAAGATTCGGGCGGGCGCAGATACGCGTATTTT. It is translated as CASSQDSGGRRYAYF.